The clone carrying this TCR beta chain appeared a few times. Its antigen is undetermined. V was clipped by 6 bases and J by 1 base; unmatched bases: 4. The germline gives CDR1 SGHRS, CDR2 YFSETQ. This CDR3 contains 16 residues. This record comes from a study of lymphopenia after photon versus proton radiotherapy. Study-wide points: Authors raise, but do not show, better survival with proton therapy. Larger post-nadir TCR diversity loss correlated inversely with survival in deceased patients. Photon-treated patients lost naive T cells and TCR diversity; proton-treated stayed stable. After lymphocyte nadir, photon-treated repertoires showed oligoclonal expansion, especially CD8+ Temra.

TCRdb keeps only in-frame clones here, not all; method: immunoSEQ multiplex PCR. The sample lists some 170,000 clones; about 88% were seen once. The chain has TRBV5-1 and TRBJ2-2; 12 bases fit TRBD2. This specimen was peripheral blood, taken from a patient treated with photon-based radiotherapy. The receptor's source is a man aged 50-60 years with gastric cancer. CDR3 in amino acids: CASNRLAGENTGELFF. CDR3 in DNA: TGCGCCAGCAACAGACTAGCGGGAGAGAACACCGGGGAGCTGTTTTTT.